This entry features one TCR beta chain sequence. The CDR3 extends over 15 amino acids. Losses at the gene ends were 2 bases for V and 8 bases for J; bases not matched to a gene: 9. Germline CDR1 reads MRHNA; CDR2 reads SNTAGT. Enrolment of Seattle patients took place during active infection, and they were followed longitudinally. Authors' analysis steps: Estimated nucleated cell counts came from reference gene primer amplification. Using immunoSEQ multiplex PCR, the repertoire was profiled, and TCRdb retains in-frame clones only, with some absent. Clone size and V and J calls were adopted from that table, with D and trimming inferred from the DNA. The sample comprises 150,000 or so clones, more than 80% of which are singletons, and roughly 13% rests with the top ten. This sample is drawn from a study of blood T cell repertoires in COVID-19. Study-level information: COVID-19 samples, acute and convalescent, were from the United States, Italy and Spain. T cells, B-cell-depleted T cells, or PBMCs supplied cDNA or gDNA.

Sequenced input: peripheral blood. The sequence was collected from a man younger than 35 with COVID-19, enrolled during active disease. The rearrangement joins TRBV6-4 to TRBJ2-1; 7 nucleotides match TRBD2. CDR3 bases: TGTGCCAGCAGTGACAAGGCGGGAGCTGGCGATGAGCAGTTCTTC. Protein product: CASSDKAGAGDEQFF.